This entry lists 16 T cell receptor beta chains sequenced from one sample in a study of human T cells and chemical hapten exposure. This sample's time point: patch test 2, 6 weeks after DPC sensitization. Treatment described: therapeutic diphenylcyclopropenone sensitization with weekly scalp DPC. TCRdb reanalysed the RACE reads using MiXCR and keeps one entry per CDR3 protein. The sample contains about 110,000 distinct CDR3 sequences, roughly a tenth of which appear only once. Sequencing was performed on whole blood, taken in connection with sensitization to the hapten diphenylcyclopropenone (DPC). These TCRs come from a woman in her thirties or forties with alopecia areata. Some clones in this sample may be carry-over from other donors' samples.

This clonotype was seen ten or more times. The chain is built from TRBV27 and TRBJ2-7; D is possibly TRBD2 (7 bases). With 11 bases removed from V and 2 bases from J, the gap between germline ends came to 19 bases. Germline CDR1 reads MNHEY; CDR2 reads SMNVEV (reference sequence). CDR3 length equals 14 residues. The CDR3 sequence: CAEPGGQGTYEQYF. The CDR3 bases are TGTGCCGAACCCGGGGGGCAGGGAACCTACGAGCAGTACTTC.

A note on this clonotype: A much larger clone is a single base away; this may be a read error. CDR3 residues: CGSTPRGNEQYF. CDR3 DNA sequence: TGTGGCAGCACCCCACGAGGGAACGAGCAGTACTTC. V is TRBV6-2 or TRBV6-3 and J is TRBJ2-7, with D perhaps TRBD2 (5 bases). CDR3 length equals 12 residues. Germline CDR1 reads MNHEY; CDR2 reads SVGEGT.

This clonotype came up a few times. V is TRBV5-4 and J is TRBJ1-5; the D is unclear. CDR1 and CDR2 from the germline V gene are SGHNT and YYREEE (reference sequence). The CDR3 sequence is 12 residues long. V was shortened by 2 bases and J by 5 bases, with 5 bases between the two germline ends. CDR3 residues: CASSLDDQPQHF. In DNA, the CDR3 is TGTGCCAGCAGCTTAGATGATCAGCCCCAGCATTTT.

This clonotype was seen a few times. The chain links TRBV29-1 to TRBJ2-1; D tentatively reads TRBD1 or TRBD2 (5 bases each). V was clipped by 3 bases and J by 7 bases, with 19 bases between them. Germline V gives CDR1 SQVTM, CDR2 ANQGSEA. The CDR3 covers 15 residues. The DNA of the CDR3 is TGCAGCGTTGATTGGGACGTGGGGCTAGAGAATGAGCAGTTCTTC. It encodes CSVDWDVGLENEQFF.

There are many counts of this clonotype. For the CDR3, the DNA is TGTGCCAGCAGCCAAGAGGGCCAGGGAGGCGACGATGAGCAGTTCTTC. This translates into CASSQEGQGGDDEQFF. The rearrangement links TRBV4-2 to TRBJ2-1; perhaps TRBD2 as D (6 bases). V lost 0 bases and J lost 8, with 17 bases in between. The germline gives CDR1 LGHNA, CDR2 YNFKEQ. The CDR3 spans 16 residues.

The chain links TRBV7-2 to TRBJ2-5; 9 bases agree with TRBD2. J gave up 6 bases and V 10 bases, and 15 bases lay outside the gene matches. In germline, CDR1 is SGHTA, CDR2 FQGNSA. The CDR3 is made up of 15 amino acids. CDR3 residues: CATTSGGGGRKTQYF. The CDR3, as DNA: TGTGCCACCACCTCGGGCGGGGGGGGCAGGAAGACCCAGTACTTC.

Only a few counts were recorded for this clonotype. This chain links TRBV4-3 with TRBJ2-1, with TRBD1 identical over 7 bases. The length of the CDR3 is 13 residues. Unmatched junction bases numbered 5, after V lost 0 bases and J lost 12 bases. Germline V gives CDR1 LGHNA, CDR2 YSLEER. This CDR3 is CASSQDPQGWQFF. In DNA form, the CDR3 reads TGCGCCAGCAGCCAAGATCCACAGGGGTGGCAGTTCTTC.

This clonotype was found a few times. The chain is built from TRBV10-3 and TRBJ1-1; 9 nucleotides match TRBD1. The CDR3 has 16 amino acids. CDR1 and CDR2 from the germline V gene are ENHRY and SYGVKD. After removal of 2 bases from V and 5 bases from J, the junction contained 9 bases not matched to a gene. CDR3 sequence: CAISERTGVYVTEAFF. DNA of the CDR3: TGTGCCATCAGTGAGCGGACAGGGGTTTATGTTACTGAAGCTTTCTTT.

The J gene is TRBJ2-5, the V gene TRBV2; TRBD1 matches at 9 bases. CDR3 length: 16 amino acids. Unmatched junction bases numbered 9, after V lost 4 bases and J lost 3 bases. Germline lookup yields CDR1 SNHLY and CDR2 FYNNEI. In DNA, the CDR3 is TGTGCCAGCAGTGTGCCCGAACAGGGGGCAGAAGAGACCCAGTACTTC. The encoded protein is CASSVPEQGAEETQYF.

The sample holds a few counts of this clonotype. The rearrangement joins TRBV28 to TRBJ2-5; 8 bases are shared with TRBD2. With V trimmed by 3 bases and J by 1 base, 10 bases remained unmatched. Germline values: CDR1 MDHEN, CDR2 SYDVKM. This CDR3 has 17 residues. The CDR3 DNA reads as TGTGCCAGCAGTTTGTGGCGCGGGGGGCGACTCCAAGAGACCCAGTACTTC. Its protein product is CASSLWRGGRLQETQYF.

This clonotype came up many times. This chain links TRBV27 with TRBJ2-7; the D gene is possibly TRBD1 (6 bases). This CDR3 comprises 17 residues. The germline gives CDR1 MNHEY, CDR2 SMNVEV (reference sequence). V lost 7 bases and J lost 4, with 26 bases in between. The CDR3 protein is CASTPNPTGRVGYEQYF. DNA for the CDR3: TGTGCCAGCACCCCCAACCCTACAGGGCGGGTCGGGTACGAGCAGTACTTC.

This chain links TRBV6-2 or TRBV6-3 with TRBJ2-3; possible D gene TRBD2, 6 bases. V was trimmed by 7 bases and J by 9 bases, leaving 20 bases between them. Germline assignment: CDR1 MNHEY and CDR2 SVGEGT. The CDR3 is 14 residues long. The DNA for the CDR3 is TGTGCCAGCACCACACTGGGGACTGAGCAGACGCAGTATTTT. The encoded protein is CASTTLGTEQTQYF.

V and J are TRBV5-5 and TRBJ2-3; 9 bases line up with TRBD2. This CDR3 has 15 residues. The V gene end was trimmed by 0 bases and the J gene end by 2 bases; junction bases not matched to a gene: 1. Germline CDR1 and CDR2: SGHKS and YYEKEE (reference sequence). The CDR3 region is CASSLERGATDTQYF. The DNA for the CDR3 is TGTGCCAGCAGCTTGGAGCGGGGGGCCACAGATACGCAGTATTTT.

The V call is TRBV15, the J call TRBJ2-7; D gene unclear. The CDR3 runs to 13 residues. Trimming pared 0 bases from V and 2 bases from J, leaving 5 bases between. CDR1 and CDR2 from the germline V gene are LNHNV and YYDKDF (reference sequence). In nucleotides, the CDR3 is TGTGCCACCAGCAGAGATGCGGCCTACGAGCAGTACTTC. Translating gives CATSRDAAYEQYF.

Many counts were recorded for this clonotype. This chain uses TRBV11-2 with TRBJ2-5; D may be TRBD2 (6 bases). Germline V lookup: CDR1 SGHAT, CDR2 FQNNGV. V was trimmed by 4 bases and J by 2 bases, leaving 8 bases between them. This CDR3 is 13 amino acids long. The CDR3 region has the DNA TGTGCCAGCAGCTATGGACTACAAGAGACCCAGTACTTC. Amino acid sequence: CASSYGLQETQYF.

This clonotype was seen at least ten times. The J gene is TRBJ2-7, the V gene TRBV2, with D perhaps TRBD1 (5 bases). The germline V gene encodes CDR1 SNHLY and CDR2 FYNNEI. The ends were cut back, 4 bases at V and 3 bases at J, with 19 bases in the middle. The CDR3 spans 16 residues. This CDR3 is CASSGTRAATLYEQYF. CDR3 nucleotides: TGTGCCAGCAGTGGAACCAGGGCTGCCACCCTCTACGAGCAGTACTTC. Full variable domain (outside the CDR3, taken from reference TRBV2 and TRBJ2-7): EPEVTQTPSHQVTQMGQEVILRCVPISNHLYFYWYRQILGQKVEFLVSFYNNEISEKSEIFDDQFSVERPDGSNFTLKIRSTKLEDSAMYFCASSGTRAATLYEQYFGPGTRLTVT.